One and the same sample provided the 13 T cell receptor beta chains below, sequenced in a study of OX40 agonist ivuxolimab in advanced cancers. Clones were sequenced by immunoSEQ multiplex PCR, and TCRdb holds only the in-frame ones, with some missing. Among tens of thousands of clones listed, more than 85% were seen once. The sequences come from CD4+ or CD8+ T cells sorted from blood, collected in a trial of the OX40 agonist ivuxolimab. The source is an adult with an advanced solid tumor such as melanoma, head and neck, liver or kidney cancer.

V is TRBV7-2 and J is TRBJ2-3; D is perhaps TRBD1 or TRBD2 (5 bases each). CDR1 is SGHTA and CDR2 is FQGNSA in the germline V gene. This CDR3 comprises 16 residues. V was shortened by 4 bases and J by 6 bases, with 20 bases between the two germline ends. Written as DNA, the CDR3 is TGTGCCAGCAGCTCCTTCCCTAGAGGGGAGTTGGATACGCAGTATTTT. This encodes CASSSFPRGELDTQYF.

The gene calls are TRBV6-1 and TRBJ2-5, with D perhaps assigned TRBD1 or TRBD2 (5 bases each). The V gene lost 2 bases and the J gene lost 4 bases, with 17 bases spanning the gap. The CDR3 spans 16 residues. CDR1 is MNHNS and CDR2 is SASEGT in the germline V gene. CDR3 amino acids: CASSEWARGAGETQYF. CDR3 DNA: TGTGCCAGCAGTGAATGGGCTAGAGGGGCGGGAGAGACCCAGTACTTC.

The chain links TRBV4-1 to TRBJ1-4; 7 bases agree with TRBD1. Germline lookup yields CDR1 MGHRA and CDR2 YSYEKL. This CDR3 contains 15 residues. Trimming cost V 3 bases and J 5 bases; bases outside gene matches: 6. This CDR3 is CASSHFDRDNEKLFF. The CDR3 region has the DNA TGCGCCAGCAGCCACTTCGACAGGGACAATGAAAAACTGTTTTTT.

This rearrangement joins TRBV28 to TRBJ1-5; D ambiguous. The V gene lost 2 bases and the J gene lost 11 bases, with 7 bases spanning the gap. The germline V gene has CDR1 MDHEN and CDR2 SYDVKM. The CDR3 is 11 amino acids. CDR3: CASSLNYAQHF. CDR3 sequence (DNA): TGTGCCAGCAGTTTAAACTATGCCCAGCATTTT. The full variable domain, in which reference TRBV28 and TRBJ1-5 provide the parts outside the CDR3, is DVKVTQSSRYLVKRTGEKVFLECVQDMDHENMFWYRQDPGLGLRLIYFSYDVKMKEKGDIPEGYSVSREKKERFSLILESASTNQTSMYLCASSLNYAQHFGDGTRLSIL.

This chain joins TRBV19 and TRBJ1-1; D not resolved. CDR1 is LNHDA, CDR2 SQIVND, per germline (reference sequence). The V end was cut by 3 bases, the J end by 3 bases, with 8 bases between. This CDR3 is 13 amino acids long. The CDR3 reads CASSMRRDTEAFF. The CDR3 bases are TGTGCCAGTAGTATGAGGCGAGACACTGAAGCTTTCTTT.

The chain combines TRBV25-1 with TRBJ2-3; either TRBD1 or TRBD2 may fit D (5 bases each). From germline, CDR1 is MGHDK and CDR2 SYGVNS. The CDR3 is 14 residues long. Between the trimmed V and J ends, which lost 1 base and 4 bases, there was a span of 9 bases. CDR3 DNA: TGTGCCAGCAGTGAATCTGGGGACCCAGATACGCAGTATTTT. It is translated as CASSESGDPDTQYF.

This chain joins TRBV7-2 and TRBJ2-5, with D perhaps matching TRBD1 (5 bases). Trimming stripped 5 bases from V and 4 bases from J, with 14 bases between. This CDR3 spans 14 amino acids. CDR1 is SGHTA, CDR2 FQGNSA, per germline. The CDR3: CASSLGRKGETQYF. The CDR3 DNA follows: TGTGCCAGCAGCCTGGGGCGGAAGGGAGAGACCCAGTACTTC.

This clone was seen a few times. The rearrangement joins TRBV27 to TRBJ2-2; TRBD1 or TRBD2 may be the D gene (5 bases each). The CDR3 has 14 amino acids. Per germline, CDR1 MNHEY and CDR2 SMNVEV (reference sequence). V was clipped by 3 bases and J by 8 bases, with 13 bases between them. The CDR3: CASSFRRGPGELFF. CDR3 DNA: TGTGCCAGCAGTTTTCGACGGGGCCCGGGGGAGCTGTTTTTT.

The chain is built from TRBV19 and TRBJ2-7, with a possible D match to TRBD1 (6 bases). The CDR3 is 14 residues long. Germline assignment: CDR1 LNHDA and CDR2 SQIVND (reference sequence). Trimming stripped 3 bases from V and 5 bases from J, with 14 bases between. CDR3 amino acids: CASSMAGVIHEQYF. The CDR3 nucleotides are TGTGCCAGTAGTATGGCAGGGGTAATACACGAGCAGTACTTC.

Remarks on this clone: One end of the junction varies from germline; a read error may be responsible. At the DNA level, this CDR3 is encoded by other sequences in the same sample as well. DNA for the CDR3: TGTGCCAGTAGCTTAAAGACAGGGGACGAGCAGTACTTC. Translating gives CASSLKTGDEQYF. The V gene is TRBV5-5, the J gene TRBJ2-7, with 8 positions matching TRBD1. The CDR3 contains 13 residues. Germline V gene sequence: CDR1 SGHKS, CDR2 YYEKEE (reference sequence). Based on the CDR3 plus reference TRBV5-5 and TRBJ2-7, the full variable domain is DAGVTQSPTHLIKTRGQQVTLRCSPISGHKSVSWYQQVLGQGPQFIFQYYEKEERGRGNFPDRFSARQFPNYSSELNVNALLLGDSALYLCASSLKTGDEQYFGPGTRLTVT.

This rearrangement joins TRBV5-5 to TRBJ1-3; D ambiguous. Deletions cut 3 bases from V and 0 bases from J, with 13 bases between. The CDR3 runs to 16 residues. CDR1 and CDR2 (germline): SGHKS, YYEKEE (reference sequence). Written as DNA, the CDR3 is TGTGCCAGCAGCTGGGCCGACACCTCCTCTGGAAACACCATATATTTT. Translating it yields CASSWADTSSGNTIYF.

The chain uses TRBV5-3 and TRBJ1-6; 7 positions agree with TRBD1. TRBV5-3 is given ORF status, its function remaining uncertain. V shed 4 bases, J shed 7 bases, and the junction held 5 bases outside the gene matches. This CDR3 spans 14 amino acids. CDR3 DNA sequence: TGTGCCAGAAGCCCAGGGACAGAAAATTCACCCCTCCACTTT. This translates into CARSPGTENSPLHF.

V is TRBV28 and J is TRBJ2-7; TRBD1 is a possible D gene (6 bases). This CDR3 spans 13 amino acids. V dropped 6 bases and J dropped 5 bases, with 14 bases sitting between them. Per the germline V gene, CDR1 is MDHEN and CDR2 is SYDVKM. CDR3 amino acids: CASSTNRVNEQYF. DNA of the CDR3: TGTGCCAGCAGCACAAACAGGGTTAACGAGCAGTACTTC.